These 27 T cell receptor beta chains originate from one sample sequenced in a study of blood T cell repertoires in COVID-19. Using immunoSEQ multiplex PCR, the repertoire was profiled, and TCRdb retains in-frame clones only, with some absent. The data contain about 300,000 clones, more than 75% of them singletons. Sequencing input: PBMCs or T cells enriched from blood (not recorded which). These receptors all come from a man aged 25-45 years who had recovered from COVID-19.

The chain has TRBV6-5 and TRBJ1-5, with D perhaps matching TRBD1 (5 bases). The CDR3 extends over 15 amino acids. The germline CDR1 and CDR2 sequences are MNHEY and SVGAGI. V lost 8 bases to trimming and J lost 2 bases, with 16 bases between them. Here the CDR3 DNA reads TGTGCCAGCTCCAGAGACAGTTTACGCAATCAGCCCCAGCATTTT. It codes for CASSRDSLRNQPQHF.

The chain couples TRBV5-8 to TRBJ1-2; 7 nucleotides line up with TRBD1. V lost 0 bases, J lost 3 bases, and 5 bases stayed unmatched. The CDR3 is made up of 15 amino acids. The germline gives CDR1 SGHTS, CDR2 YDEGEE. This CDR3 is CASSLGGQSYYGYTF. The CDR3 coding sequence is TGTGCCAGCAGCTTGGGGGGACAGTCTTACTATGGCTACACCTTC.

CDR3 DNA sequence: TGTGCCATCAGTGACGAGGGATGGACCGGGGAGCTGTTTTTT. Encoded protein: CAISDEGWTGELFF. V is TRBV10-3 and J is TRBJ2-2, with a tentative D call TRBD2 (5 bases). The germline V gene has CDR1 ENHRY and CDR2 SYGVKD. This CDR3 has 14 amino acids. The V end was cut by 3 bases, the J end by 5 bases, with 10 bases between.

J is TRBJ2-3 and V is TRBV5-1; D gene uncertain. The V gene lost 0 bases and the J gene lost 4 bases, with 3 bases spanning the gap. This CDR3 has 12 residues. From germline, CDR1 is SGHRS and CDR2 YFSETQ. The CDR3 is CASSLVADTQYF. Here the CDR3 DNA reads TGCGCCAGCAGCTTGGTAGCAGATACGCAGTATTTT.

The V and J genes are TRBV2 and TRBJ1-4, with unresolved D. CDR3 length: 13 residues. Germline V gene sequence: CDR1 SNHLY, CDR2 FYNNEI. V gave up 3 bases and J gave up 8 bases, with 10 bases separating them. The CDR3 loop is CASSEPLREKLFF. The CDR3 DNA sequence: TGTGCCAGCAGTGAGCCCCTACGGGAAAAACTGTTTTTT.

This chain's CDR3 is CATSPALQGSYEQYF. For the CDR3, the DNA is TGTGCCACCAGCCCAGCCTTACAGGGATCCTACGAGCAGTACTTC. The rearrangement uses TRBV15 and TRBJ2-7; tentatively, D is TRBD1 (6 bases). The CDR3 length is 15 residues. Trimming took off 5 bases at V and 1 base at J, with 15 bases between the two ends. CDR1 is LNHNV and CDR2 is YYDKDF in the germline V gene (reference sequence).

This chain links TRBV7-9 with TRBJ1-4; 8 bases map to TRBD1. CDR3 length: 15 amino acids. The junction had 5 bases not matched to a gene; V was cut back by 1 base and J by 7 bases. Germline lookup yields CDR1 SEHNR and CDR2 FQNEAQ (reference sequence). This chain's CDR3 is CASSLGQGMVEKLFF. CDR3 DNA sequence: TGTGCCAGCAGCTTAGGACAGGGGATGGTTGAAAAACTGTTTTTT.

This chain connects TRBV28 to TRBJ2-3; D gene uncertain. Germline values: CDR1 MDHEN, CDR2 SYDVKM. Trimming removed 5 bases from V and 3 bases from J, with 18 bases in between. The CDR3 runs 16 residues. The DNA for the CDR3 is TGTGCCAGCAGTCCGGTTCGCCGCGGTTATACAGATACGCAGTATTTT. Translating gives CASSPVRRGYTDTQYF.

DNA of the CDR3: TGTGCCAGCTCACCACCCAGCGGGAGGGCCGTGAATGAGCAGTTCTTC. This encodes CASSPPSGRAVNEQFF. The gene calls are TRBV18 and TRBJ2-1, with TRBD2 matching 10 bases. Germline CDR1 reads KGHSH; CDR2 reads LQKENI. CDR3 size: 16 residues. After removal of 0 bases from V and 7 bases from J, the junction contained 6 bases not matched to a gene.

This chain uses TRBV4-1 with TRBJ1-1, with D possibly TRBD1 on 6 matching bases. Germline CDR1 is MGHRA and CDR2 is YSYEKL. The CDR3 is 15 residues long. V shed 4 bases and J shed 5 bases, with 17 bases lying between them. The CDR3 spells CASSPRAAGDTEAFF. For the CDR3, the DNA is TGCGCCAGCAGCCCAAGGGCGGCAGGGGATACTGAAGCTTTCTTT.

The chain joins TRBV7-9 to TRBJ1-5; D might be TRBD1 (6 bases). Germline loops: CDR1 SEHNR, CDR2 FQNEAQ (reference sequence). V was shortened by 5 bases and J by 7 bases, with 18 bases between the two germline ends. CDR3 length: 15 amino acids. The DNA of the CDR3 is TGTGCCAGCAGCGGACAGACAGAGGAGGAGCAGCCCCAGCATTTT. It encodes CASSGQTEEEQPQHF.

This CDR3 is CASSLGPDNEQFF. The CDR3 nucleotides read TGCGCCAGCAGCTTGGGGCCCGACAATGAGCAGTTCTTC. The chain joins TRBV5-1 to TRBJ2-1; D is ambiguous. The CDR3 extends over 13 amino acids. Per germline, CDR1 SGHRS and CDR2 YFSETQ. V was shortened by 0 bases and J by 5 bases, with 6 bases between the two germline ends.

The chain recombines TRBV9 with TRBJ2-1; 11 bases agree with TRBD2. The junction had 12 bases not matched to a gene; V was cut back by 1 base and J by 9 bases. The CDR3 length is 17 residues. The germline CDR1 and CDR2 sequences are SGDLS and YYNGEE. In nucleotides, the CDR3 is TGTGCCAGCAGCGTATTCTCCGGGACTAGCGGTTCACTTGAGCAGTTCTTC. It yields the protein CASSVFSGTSGSLEQFF.

This clone was recorded only once. V and J are TRBV28 and TRBJ1-4; no clear D. V was clipped by 6 bases and J by 7 bases, with 18 bases between them. Germline V gene sequence: CDR1 MDHEN, CDR2 SYDVKM. The CDR3 spans 15 residues. DNA of the CDR3: TGTGCCAGCAGGCCCCCCGGGATATGGAGTGAAAAACTGTTTTTT. Residues: CASRPPGIWSEKLFF.

This clone showed up just once. This chain links TRBV7-2 with TRBJ1-3; D call uncertain. The V gene's germline CDR1 is SGHTA and CDR2 FQGNSA. V gave up 3 bases and J gave up 2 bases, with 8 bases separating them. The CDR3 is 14 residues long. The CDR3 loop reads CASSFGVTGNTIYF. The CDR3 DNA reads as TGTGCCAGCAGCTTCGGGGTTACTGGAAACACCATATATTTT.

J is TRBJ1-3 and V is TRBV7-8; D gene unclear. CDR1 is SGHVS and CDR2 is FQNEAQ in the germline V gene. This CDR3 is built from 14 residues. Trimming left V 1 base short and J 2 bases short, with 6 bases between. The CDR3 DNA reads as TGTGCCAGCAGCTTAGGGCAACCTGGAAACACCATATATTTT. It yields the protein CASSLGQPGNTIYF.

The chain combines TRBV5-1 with TRBJ2-2; TRBD1 matches 9 bases. J lost 4 bases, V lost 3 bases, and 10 bases had no gene match. CDR1 SGHRS and CDR2 YFSETQ come from the germline V gene. The CDR3 spans 17 residues. CDR3 region: CASSWHTGGAGTGELFF. The CDR3 nucleotides read TGCGCCAGCAGCTGGCACACAGGGGGCGCGGGCACCGGGGAGCTGTTTTTT.

The chain's CDR3 is CASSSEKLTRQLAKNIQYF. The CDR3 coding sequence is TGTGCCAGCAGTTCTGAAAAACTAACTAGGCAGCTAGCCAAAAACATTCAGTACTTC. The chain joins TRBV28 to TRBJ2-4; possible D gene TRBD2, 5 bases. The germline V gene has CDR1 MDHEN and CDR2 SYDVKM. Trimming removed 4 bases at V and 0 bases at J, with 22 bases between. This CDR3 spans 19 amino acids.

V gene TRBV5-1 combines with J gene TRBJ2-1, with 9 bases aligning to TRBD2. The junction had 2 bases not matched to a gene; V was cut back by 3 bases and J by 4 bases. The CDR3 totals 14 residues. From germline, CDR1 is SGHRS and CDR2 YFSETQ. CDR3 DNA: TGCGCCAGCAGCTCAGCGGGGGGATACAATGAGCAGTTCTTC. Its protein is CASSSAGGYNEQFF.

V usage is TRBV11-3 and J usage is TRBJ2-1, with D possibly being TRBD1 (6 bases). The ends were cut back, 5 bases at V and 14 bases at J, with 16 bases in the middle. CDR3 length: 12 residues. Germline V gives CDR1 SGHNT, CDR2 YENEEA. The chain's CDR3 is CASSPRGQPEFF. The CDR3 DNA reads TGTGCCAGCAGCCCAAGGGGACAACCAGAGTTCTTC.

CDR3 DNA: TGTGCCAGTAGTCCAAGGAGAGGGGGAACAGGAAACACCATATATTTT. Protein sequence: CASSPRRGGTGNTIYF. The chain couples TRBV19 to TRBJ1-3; possible D gene TRBD1, 6 bases. The germline V gene has CDR1 LNHDA and CDR2 SQIVND (reference sequence). This CDR3 has 16 amino acids. Trimming left V 5 bases short and J 4 bases short, with 18 bases between.

The chain carries TRBV27 and TRBJ1-6; no clear D. In germline, CDR1 is MNHEY, CDR2 SMNVEV (reference sequence). V lost 3 bases, J lost 9 bases, and 12 bases lay in between. The CDR3 extends over 14 amino acids. CDR3 in amino acids: CASSLEEVGSPLHF. CDR3 coding DNA: TGTGCCAGCAGTTTGGAGGAGGTGGGTTCACCCCTCCACTTT.

This chain connects TRBV4-1 to TRBJ2-7; 10 nucleotides align to TRBD1. V lost 4 bases to trimming and J lost 0 bases; unmatched junction nucleotides: 3. The CDR3 is 15 amino acids. Germline V gene data show CDR1 as MGHRA and CDR2 as YSYEKL. The DNA of the CDR3 is TGCGCCAGCAGCCCGACAGGGGGCTACTCCTACGAGCAGTACTTC. Translation gives CASSPTGGYSYEQYF.

V and J are TRBV30 and TRBJ1-6; 12 bases are a match to TRBD1. The CDR3 sequence is 16 residues long. Germline V lookup: CDR1 GTSNPN, CDR2 SVGIG (reference sequence). V gave up 2 bases and J gave up 7 bases; unmatched junction bases: 6. CDR3 protein: CAWSLKGTGGNSPLHF. CDR3 bases: TGTGCCTGGAGTCTGAAGGGGACAGGGGGCAATTCACCCCTCCACTTT.

The CDR3 DNA reads TGTGCCAGTAGTATTAGAGTCGGGGCGGGGTGGGGACAAGAGACCCAGTACTTC. It is translated as CASSIRVGAGWGQETQYF. V usage is TRBV19 and J usage is TRBJ2-5; maybe TRBD2 (6 bases). In germline, CDR1 is LNHDA, CDR2 SQIVND (reference sequence). V lost 3 bases to trimming and J lost 2 bases, with 22 bases between them. This CDR3 has 18 residues.

The V and J genes are TRBV27 and TRBJ2-1; TRBD2 matches 10 bases. This CDR3 region has 16 residues. Trimming took 4 bases from V and 5 from J; bases not matched to a gene: 8. Per germline, CDR1 MNHEY and CDR2 SMNVEV (reference sequence). In nucleotides, the CDR3 is TGTGCCAGCAGTTCAGATCTAGCGGGGGCCGACAATGAGCAGTTCTTC. Its protein product is CASSSDLAGADNEQFF.

The CDR3 region has the DNA TGTGCCAGCTCACCCTCGACAGCTAGCAATCAGCCCCAGCATTTT. Residues: CASSPSTASNQPQHF. This sequence joins TRBV18 and TRBJ1-5; D is possibly TRBD1 (5 bases). This CDR3 spans 15 amino acids. Germline lookup yields CDR1 KGHSH and CDR2 LQKENI. V shed 3 bases and J shed 0 bases, with 9 bases lying between them.